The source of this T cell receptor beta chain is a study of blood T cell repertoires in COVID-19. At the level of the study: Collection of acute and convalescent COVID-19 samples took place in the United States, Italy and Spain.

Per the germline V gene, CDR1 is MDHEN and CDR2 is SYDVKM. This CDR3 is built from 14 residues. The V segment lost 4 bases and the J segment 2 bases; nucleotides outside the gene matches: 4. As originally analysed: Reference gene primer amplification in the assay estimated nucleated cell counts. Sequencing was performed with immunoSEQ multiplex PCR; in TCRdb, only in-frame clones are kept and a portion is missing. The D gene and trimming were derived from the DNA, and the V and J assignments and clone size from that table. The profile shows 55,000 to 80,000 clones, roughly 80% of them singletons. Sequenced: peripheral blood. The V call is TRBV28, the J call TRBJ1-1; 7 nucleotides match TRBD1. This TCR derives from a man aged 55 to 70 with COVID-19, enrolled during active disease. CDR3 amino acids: CASSSTGDNTEAFF. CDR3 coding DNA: TGTGCCAGCAGTTCCACAGGGGATAACACTGAAGCTTTCTTT.